This T cell receptor (beta chain) comes out of a study of shared clonotypes between healthy human individuals (dated by TCRdb to the early 2020s). About the investigation overall: The cohort comprised a couple of women and three men aged 18 to 49 years. For each donor, CD4 naive and CD4 memory were each run on three plates, CD8 naive on two plates, and CD8 memory on one plate. The study deeply sequenced blood TCR repertoires of about 5 healthy adults to estimate repertoire size and the extent of clonotype sharing between individuals. To increase sequencing depth and limit assay-specific biases, different laboratories used diverse techniques to prepare libraries and sequence TCR repertoires. Per donor, leukapheresis produced somewhere between about 0.94 and 8.9 billion PBMCs.

From its cysteine to its phenylalanine, the CDR3 spans 13 amino acids. Only CDR3 DNA is held: 39 bases, read in frame from base 1. V is shortened by 4 bases, J by 4 bases, and the region joining them spans 9 bases. Reading the germline V gene (reference sequence) gives CDR1 SGHNT and CDR2 YYREEE. Remarks on this clone: Which antigen it targets is not known. No qualities accompany the bases; no much larger clone lies one base away.

What the authors observed across the whole study: Naive subsets generally had larger estimated clonotype richness than memory subsets. Compared with non-shared clonotypes, clonotypes shared by all four sorted-subset donors had higher generation probabilities. Across a handful of donors, around 5% of naive CD4, approximately 4% of naive CD8, under 2.5% of memory CD4, and 0.3% to 0.45% of memory CD8 clonotypes were shared. Sampling was restricted to blood, and TCR repertoires in tissues likely differ from the TCR repertoires found in blood. Even with the large sequencing depth, rarefaction of the sorted-subset datasets indicated that sequencing was incomplete. Based on pairwise subsampling, the degree of clonotype sharing among donors was expected to be affected by sequencing depth. Because the study included only a small number of donors, the genetic and exposure-history diversity represented was limited.

CD8 naive samples were CD45RO-negative cells positively selected for CCR7, giving a CD45RA+CCR7+ population that excluded TemRA cells. Healthy HIV-negative adults with no recently reported acute infections or vaccinations were included as donors. Every donor was a Caucasian adult living in Nashville, Tennessee, USA. Blood was obtained by leukapheresis, after which PBMCs were separated by Ficoll-Histopaque density gradient centrifugation and cryopreserved in liquid nitrogen vapor phase. Analytical flow cytometry was used to check the purity and quantity of each magnetically sorted T cell population. Each sorted fraction had its genomic DNA isolated and then quantified by UV absorbance on a Nanodrop 2000c. Using the deep immunoSEQ assay, TCR CDR3 regions were amplified from genomic DNA by multiplex PCR. For each cell subset, the extracted genomic DNA was distributed evenly across all wells of several immunoSEQ 96-well plates, and each plate served as one replicate. Each replicate PCR for sorted subsets received around 210 ng genomic DNA, equal to around 32,000 T cell genomes. Purified libraries were measured with a Qubit 3.0 fluorometer, size-checked on a Bioanalyzer 2100, and measured again with the KAPA Library Quantification kit. Every immunoSEQ 96-well plate was sequenced on a dedicated single-read 150-cycle Illumina NextSeq 550 flow cell. The authors' pipeline ran thus. The immunoSEQ output contained only junctional sequences without quality scores, so filtering could not match that applied to full-length reads. To assign V/J genes and CDR3, sequences were annotated using PyIR, a Python wrapper for IgBLAST v1.9, with IMGT germline references. Reads were filtered out if the reads had weak V/J assignments (E-value above 1e-6), no CDR3, stop codons, out-of-frame junctions, or ambiguous translated residues. V3J clonotypes were defined as sequences sharing the same inferred V gene, J gene, and CDR3 amino acid sequence. To compute the percentage overlap between repertoires, the number of shared unique clonotypes was divided by the size of the smaller repertoire. Three approaches were used to assess repertoire richness: RTK rarefaction, the Chao1 estimator, and Recon v2.1 estimates of unobserved clonotypes. OLGA was used to compute generation probabilities for all TCRbeta clonotypes that the gDNA method yielded from a handful of donors. This immuneACCESS table, as held by TCRdb, lists in-frame sequences with V and J called but not all clones. Of the missing ones, under half trace to an unresolved V gene in checked studies; the others have no known cause. The D gene and trimming were derived from the DNA, and the V and J assignments and clone size from that table. The sample data list over 800,000 clones, and about 91% of these were observed just once. The ten largest clones take up more than 20% of the sample.

Material: naive CD8+ T cells sorted from blood. The sample's cell subset or site, from its label and the paper: CD45RA+CCR7+. The chain employs TRBV5-4 and TRBJ2-1, with no reliable assignment of the D segment. The source of this sequence is a man aged 25 to 40 in good health. The nucleotide sequence reads TGTGCCAGCAGCCCCCCCCCGTACAATGAGCAGTTCTTC. Its translation is CASSPPPYNEQFF.